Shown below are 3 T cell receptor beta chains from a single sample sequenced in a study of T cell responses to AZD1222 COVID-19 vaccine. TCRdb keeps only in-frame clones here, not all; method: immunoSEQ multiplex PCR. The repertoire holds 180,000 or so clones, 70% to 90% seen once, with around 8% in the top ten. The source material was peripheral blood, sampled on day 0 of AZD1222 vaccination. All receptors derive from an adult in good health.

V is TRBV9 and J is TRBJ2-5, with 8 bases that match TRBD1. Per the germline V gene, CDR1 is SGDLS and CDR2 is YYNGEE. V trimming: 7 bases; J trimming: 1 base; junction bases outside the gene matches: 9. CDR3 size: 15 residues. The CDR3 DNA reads TGTGCCAGCGGGCAGGGGGCGCGAGTCCAAGAGACCCAGTACTTC. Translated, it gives CASGQGARVQETQYF.

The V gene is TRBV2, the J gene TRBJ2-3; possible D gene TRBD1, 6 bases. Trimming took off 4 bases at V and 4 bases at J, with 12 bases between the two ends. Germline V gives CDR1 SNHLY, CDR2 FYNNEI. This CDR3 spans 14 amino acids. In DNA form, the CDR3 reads TGTGCCAGCAGTGCCGACAGGAGCCCAGATACGCAGTATTTT. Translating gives CASSADRSPDTQYF.

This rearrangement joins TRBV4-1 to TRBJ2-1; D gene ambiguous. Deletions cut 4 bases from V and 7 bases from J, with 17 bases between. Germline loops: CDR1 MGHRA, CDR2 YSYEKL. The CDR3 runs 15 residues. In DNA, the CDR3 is TGCGCCAGCAGCCCAAGAATTGAGAGCTTAAATGAGCAGTTCTTC. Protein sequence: CASSPRIESLNEQFF.